This T cell receptor (beta chain) was found in a study of T cell clonality in common variable immunodeficiency. The study, taken as a whole, reports: Common variable immunodeficiency TCR beta sequences reportedly had fewer deletions and N-nucleotide insertions. CVID subjects shared fewer TCRbeta clones than healthy controls did.

This clone was counted many times. Its specificity is not known. The read is 3 residues too short to cover the CDR3 end, so that end is filled in from the germline J gene. CVID meant reduced serum IgG, IgA and/or IgM plus specific antibody deficiency. Only in-frame clones appear in the TCRdb table, and some are missing; sequencing was by immunoSEQ multiplex PCR. The data show about 34,000 clones, none appearing only once, with under 30% held by the ten largest. CDR3 length: 11 amino acids. V was clipped by 11 bases and J by 6 bases; unmatched bases: 4. Germline V lookup: CDR1 ENHRY, CDR2 SYGVKD. V gene TRBV10-3 combines with J gene TRBJ2-1; 7 bases agree with TRBD1. This receptor was taken from a human donor with common variable immunodeficiency. Source material: peripheral blood mononuclear cells. The sequenced part of the CDR3 DNA is TGTGCCGTGACAGGGATCAATGAG. Its protein product is CAVTGINE. The CDR3 as a whole reads CAVTGINEQFF.